Included here is one TCR beta chain sequence, with context. This specimen belongs to a study of blood T cell repertoires in COVID-19. Study summary: Sample material is recorded as cDNA or gDNA derived from T cells, B-cell-depleted T cells, or PBMCs.

Original methodology: Amplification of reference gene primers provided the estimated nucleated cell counts. Generated by immunoSEQ multiplex PCR, the TCRdb table keeps only in-frame clones and is missing some. For V, J and clone size, that table is used; D and trimming come from the DNA. The sample contains under 65,000 clones, about nine tenths of which appear only once. This CDR3 spans 12 amino acids. Trimming shortened V by 7 bases and J by 6 bases, and 10 bases separated the two germline ends. Germline values: CDR1 ENHRY, CDR2 SYGVKD. This chain links TRBV10-3 with TRBJ2-4; maybe TRBD1 (5 bases). Sequences were obtained from peripheral blood. This clonotype originated in a man aged 80 or over with acute or convalescent COVID-19. The CDR3 loop reads CAIKGVGNIQYF. Here the CDR3 DNA reads TGTGCCATCAAAGGGGTTGGAAACATTCAGTACTTC.